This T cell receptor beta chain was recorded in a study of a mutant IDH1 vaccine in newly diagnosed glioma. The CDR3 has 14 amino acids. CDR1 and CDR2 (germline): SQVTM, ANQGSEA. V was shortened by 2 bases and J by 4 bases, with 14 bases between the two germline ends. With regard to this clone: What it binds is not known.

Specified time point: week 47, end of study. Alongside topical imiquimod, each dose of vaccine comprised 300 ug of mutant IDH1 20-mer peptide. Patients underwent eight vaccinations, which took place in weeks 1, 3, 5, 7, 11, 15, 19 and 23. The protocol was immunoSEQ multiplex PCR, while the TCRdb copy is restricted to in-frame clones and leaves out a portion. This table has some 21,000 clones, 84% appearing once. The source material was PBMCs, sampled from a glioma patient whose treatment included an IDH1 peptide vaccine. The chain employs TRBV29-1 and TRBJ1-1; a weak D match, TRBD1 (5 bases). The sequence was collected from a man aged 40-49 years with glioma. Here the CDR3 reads CSVERVDGGTEAFF. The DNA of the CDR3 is TGCAGCGTTGAAAGGGTGGACGGGGGCACTGAAGCTTTCTTT.